These T cell receptor beta chains were read from a single sample in a study of regulatory and conventional T cells in RAG deficiency. Assay used: immunoSEQ multiplex PCR; TCRdb lists only in-frame clones, some missing. The profile covers tens of thousands of clones, with more than 90% appearing a single time and about 0.35% taken by the ten largest. The data also belong to a second study, concerning regulatory T cells.

Sequencing input: CD25- CD4+ T cells sorted from blood. The receptor set was obtained from a human donor in good health. Both conserved end residues are part of each CDR3. The order of the fields is clone size, D gene, V gene, CDR3 length, J gene, CDR3 DNA, CDR3 protein. The D gene is left open where the match is weak. For some rows the clone size is stated as once, few or many, or as a class when expanded; others skip it.

>few|.|TRBV5-1|16|TRBJ2-5
TGCGCCAGCAGCTCATCCGAAGGGGGGGTCTGGGAGACCCAGTACTTC
CASSSSEGGVWETQYF
>.|.|TRBV15|15|TRBJ1-4
TGTGCCACCAGCAGAGGAAGCGTCCGGAATGAAAAACTGTTTTTT
CATSRGSVRNEKLFF
>.|.|TRBV5-1|14|TRBJ2-1
TGCGCCAGCAGCTTGGACGGGGGGCTCAATGAGCAGTTCTTC
CASSLDGGLNEQFF
>.|TRBD1|TRBV4-2|18|TRBJ2-6
TGTGCCAGCAGCCAAGAGGGACAGGGAGTGGCTGGGGCCAACGTCCTGACTTTC
CASSQEGQGVAGANVLTF
>.|.|TRBV5-4|14|TRBJ2-5
TGTGCCAGCAGCTCCGGGAGCCTCCAAGAGACCCAGTACTTC
CASSSGSLQETQYF
>.|.|TRBV2|12|TRBJ1-2
TGTGCCAGCCAGAGGGAGAACTATGGCTACACCTTC
CASQRENYGYTF
>.|TRBD2|TRBV10-2|14|TRBJ2-1
TGCGCCAGCAGTAGTAGCGGGGGGCTCAATGAGCAGTTCTTC
CASSSSGGLNEQFF
>.|TRBD1|TRBV7-9|14|TRBJ1-4
TGTGCCAGCAGCCGACAGGGACAACGTGAAAAACTGTTTTTT
CASSRQGQREKLFF
>.|.|TRBV30|15|TRBJ1-3
TGTGCCTGGAGTGCCCTGGAGGGGCCTGGAAACACCATATATTTT
CAWSALEGPGNTIYF
>.|.|TRBV5-1|15|TRBJ1-2
TGCGCCAGCAGCTCTCCCCTTCCAGGGGCTGGTGGCTACACCTTC
CASSSPLPGAGGYTF
>once|TRBD2|TRBV18|17|TRBJ2-7
TGTGCCAGCTCACCACCGTATCCGGTAGCGGGACGGTACGAGCAGTACTTC
CASSPPYPVAGRYEQYF
>.|TRBD1|TRBV7-2|15|TRBJ1-4
TGTGCCAGCAGCTCACACCGGGACAGGGTGGTTAAACTGTTTTTT
CASSSHRDRVVKLFF
>.|.|TRBV7-3|16|TRBJ2-3
TGTGCCAGCAGCTTTCTCTCGGGGGGACAAACAGATACGCAGTATTTT
CASSFLSGGQTDTQYF
>.|.|TRBV19|15|TRBJ1-2
TGTGCCAGTAGCCAACAGGCCGGGACATCATATGGCTACACCTTC
CASSQQAGTSYGYTF
>once|.|TRBV5-6|15|TRBJ1-1
TGTGCCAGCAGTCCCCGGGTCCCACTGAACACTGAAGCTTTCTTT
CASSPRVPLNTEAFF
>.|.|TRBV27|13|TRBJ2-7
TGTGCCAGCAGTTTCCGGGGACTGGGCGAGCAGTACTTC
CASSFRGLGEQYF
>.|.|TRBV27|13|TRBJ1-3
TGTGCCAGCAGCCTAGAACCTGGAAACACCATATATTTT
CASSLEPGNTIYF
>once|.|TRBV7-9|16|TRBJ2-3
TGTGCCAGCAGCTTAGCGCTAGTAGAAAGCACAGATACGCAGTATTTT
CASSLALVESTDTQYF
>.|.|TRBV18|15|TRBJ1-4
TGTGCCAGCTCACCGGTCGGACAGCGCCATGAAAAACTGTTTTTT
CASSPVGQRHEKLFF
>.|TRBD1|TRBV7-9|15|TRBJ2-1
TGTGCCAGCAGCTTAGACGGGACAGCCTACAATGAGCAGTTCTTC
CASSLDGTAYNEQFF
>.|TRBD1|TRBV5-6|16|TRBJ2-5
TGTGCCAGCAGCGACCGGGACAGGGCCCTCCAAGAGACCCAGTACTTC
CASSDRDRALQETQYF
>.|.|TRBV21-1|15|TRBJ1-5
TGTGCCAGCAGCAAAACGACCAGGGTCAATCAGCCCCAGCATTTT
CASSKTTRVNQPQHF
>.|.|TRBV7-2|16|TRBJ2-1
TGTGCCAGCAGCTTAGGGGGGACAAGCTCCTACAATGAGCAGTTCTTC
CASSLGGTSSYNEQFF
>.|TRBD1|TRBV6-5|16|TRBJ1-1
TGTGCCAGCAGTTACTCGAGGGGGCATATCGATTCTGAAGCTTTCTTT
CASSYSRGHIDSEAFF
>.|TRBD1|TRBV7-2|14|TRBJ1-2
TGTGCCAGCAGCACACAGGGGGCGCTCTATGGCTACACCTTC
CASSTQGALYGYTF
>.|.|TRBV5-4|13|TRBJ2-5
TGTGCCAGCAGCTTGCCCGGCCAAGAGACCCAGTACTTC
CASSLPGQETQYF
>.|.|TRBV25-1|11|TRBJ1-4
TGTGCCAGCAGTCGGGGGGAAAAACTGTTTTTT
CASSRGEKLFF
>.|TRBD1|TRBV7-3|15|TRBJ2-7
TGTGCCAGCAGCTTAGGGACAGGGGTTTCCTACGAGCAGTACTTC
CASSLGTGVSYEQYF
>.|TRBD2|TRBV19|15|TRBJ2-3
TGTGCCAGTTCTAGCGGAGCGGGGTTCACAGATACGCAGTATTTT
CASSSGAGFTDTQYF
>.|TRBD1|TRBV11-2|17|TRBJ2-6
TGTGCCAGCAGCTCGTGGACAGGGCTCTCTGGGGCCAACGTCCTGACTTTC
CASSSWTGLSGANVLTF
>.|.|TRBV29-1|12|TRBJ1-2
TGCAGCGCCAACAATGTACCGGAGGGCTACACCTTC
CSANNVPEGYTF
>.|TRBD1|TRBV5-6|14|TRBJ1-1
TGTGCCAGCAGCTTCGTTTCAGGGGGCAATGAAGCTTTCTTT
CASSFVSGGNEAFF
>.|TRBD2|TRBV7-8|18|TRBJ2-5
TGCGCCAGCAGCTTAGCGGGTCTAGCCCTTGGGGAACGGGAGACCCAGTACTTC
CASSLAGLALGERETQYF
>.|.|TRBV7-9|14|TRBJ2-1
TGTGCCAGCAAGTCTACAGCCGAGGGCAATGAGCAGTTCTTC
CASKSTAEGNEQFF
>.|.|TRBV7-2|12|TRBJ2-5
TGTGCCAGCAGCTCCATCCAAGAGACCCAGTACTTC
CASSSIQETQYF
>.|TRBD2|TRBV5-4|14|TRBJ2-7
TGTGCCAGCAGCTTGAAACTAGCGACCTACGAGCAGTACTTC
CASSLKLATYEQYF
>.|.|TRBV7-2|15|TRBJ1-2
TGTGCCAGCAGCTTAGGCCCCGGGGAAAACTATGGCTACACCTTC
CASSLGPGENYGYTF
>once|.|TRBV6-5|14|TRBJ1-4
TGTGCCAGCAGTTACTCAGGCCCAGGGGAAAAACTGTTTTTT
CASSYSGPGEKLFF
>.|.|TRBV11-3|12|TRBJ2-3
TGTGCCAGCAGCTTAGATAAAGATACGCAGTATTTT
CASSLDKDTQYF
>.|TRBD1|TRBV5-8|14|TRBJ1-4
TGTGCCAGCAGCCGAAGACAGGGGACTGAAAAACTGTTTTTT
CASSRRQGTEKLFF
>.|TRBD1|TRBV6-1|14|TRBJ1-2
TGTGCCAGCAGTCGGGACAGGGGACTCTATGGCTACACCTTC
CASSRDRGLYGYTF
>once|.|TRBV2|12|TRBJ1-1
TGTGCCAGCAACCAGGTGAACACTGAAGCTTTCTTT
CASNQVNTEAFF
>.|TRBD1|TRBV7-3|14|TRBJ2-7
TGTGCCAGCAGCCAAGGACAGGGCCACAACGAGCAGTACTTC
CASSQGQGHNEQYF
>.|TRBD2|TRBV4-3|18|TRBJ2-2
TGCGCCAGCAGCCAAGATTGGGGAGCGGGAGGTCCCCCCGGGGAGCTGTTTTTT
CASSQDWGAGGPPGELFF
>.|TRBD1|TRBV2|15|TRBJ2-1
TGTGCCAGCAGATCCGACAGGGGTGCCTACAATGAGCAGTTCTTC
CASRSDRGAYNEQFF